The rows below give T cell receptor beta chains drawn from one sample of a study of Ad26.COV2.S vaccination and SARS-CoV-2 variants. Some clones are missing from TCRdb's copy, which holds only in-frame ones; the method was immunoSEQ multiplex PCR. The profile shows under 550,000 clones, 90% of them singletons. The sample in question was peripheral blood, obtained in a trial of Ad26.COV2.S vaccine versus placebo. These receptors came from a person aged 18 to 65 who received the Ad26.COV2.S COVID-19 vaccine or a placebo. The CDR3 runs from the conserved cysteine through the conserved F or W. The D gene is left open where the match is weak. Clone size is shown for a subset of rows, as once, few, many or a class of expanded clone.

j_call v_call d_call clone_size cdr3_aa cdr3_nt
TRBJ1-4 TRBV7-6 NA NA CASSLAGRQEKLFF TGTGCCAGCAGCTTAGCGGGACGCCAGGAAAAACTGTTTTTT
TRBJ1-4 TRBV11-2 NA NA CASRSLMGGNEKLFF TGTGCCAGCAGGAGCCTGATGGGCGGCAATGAAAAACTGTTTTTT
TRBJ2-3 TRBV30 TRBD1 NA CAYRTGGTDTQYF TGTGCCTACAGGACAGGGGGCACAGATACGCAGTATTTT
TRBJ2-2 TRBV7-2 NA NA CASSLRWTPNTGELFF TGTGCCAGCAGCTTACGGTGGACACCGAACACCGGGGAGCTGTTTTTT
TRBJ2-2 TRBV4-3 NA NA CASSQDQYTGELFF TGCGCCAGCAGCCAAGACCAATACACCGGGGAGCTGTTTTTT
TRBJ2-7 TRBV19 TRBD2 NA CASSILAGPTYEQYF TGTGCCAGTAGTATCCTAGCGGGGCCAACCTACGAGCAGTACTTC
TRBJ2-1 TRBV4-1 TRBD2 NA CASSQERRASGRAAYNEQFF TGCGCCAGCAGCCAAGAAAGGCGAGCGAGCGGGAGGGCCGCCTACAATGAGCAGTTCTTC
TRBJ1-1 TRBV30 NA NA CACPWGADEAFF TGTGCCTGCCCCTGGGGCGCAGATGAAGCTTTCTTT
TRBJ2-6 TRBV3-1/TRBV3-2 TRBD1 NA CASSRGERGRLSGANVLTF TGTGCCAGCAGCCGAGGAGAGAGGGGGCGCCTCTCTGGGGCCAACGTCCTGACTTTC
TRBJ1-2 TRBV15 NA NA CATSRDSSYGYTF TGTGCCACCAGCAGAGATTCGTCCTATGGCTACACCTTC
TRBJ2-2 TRBV6-5 NA once CASSTIRNTGELFF TGTGCCAGCAGTACCATAAGAAACACCGGGGAGCTGTTTTTT
TRBJ1-1 TRBV9 TRBD1 NA CASSGRDSDNTEAFF TGTGCCAGCAGCGGCCGGGACAGCGATAACACTGAAGCTTTCTTT
TRBJ2-7 TRBV30 TRBD1 few CAWTGGYEQYF TGTGCCTGGACAGGGGGCTACGAGCAGTACTTC
TRBJ2-1 TRBV19 TRBD2 NA CASSIDLGGEALGEQFF TGTGCCAGTAGTATAGATCTGGGGGGGGAGGCCCTGGGTGAGCAGTTCTTC
TRBJ2-7 TRBV5-1 TRBD1 NA CASSWTGGYEQYF TGCGCCAGCAGCTGGACAGGGGGCTACGAGCAGTACTTC